The entry below describes one T cell receptor beta chain. Its antigen is unidentified. This sample is drawn from a study of T cell responses to AZD1222 COVID-19 vaccine. Study as a whole: Second-dose schedules of about 4 or about 12 weeks were combined. Study-level results: Donors were mostly white British, more females; clonal diversity possibly underestimated. Spike-specific TCR breadth and depth rose after two AZD1222 doses. At baseline, seropositivity was found in only a handful of AZD1222 recipients.

Libraries were prepared by immunoSEQ multiplex PCR; TCRdb keeps only in-frame clonotypes and omits some of them. The data contain over 85,000 clones, roughly nine tenths of them singletons. Germline CDR1 reads SEHNR; CDR2 reads FQNEAQ (reference sequence). CDR3 length: 15 amino acids. With 1 base removed from V and 6 bases from J, the gap between germline ends came to 13 bases. Source: peripheral blood, taken on day 0 of AZD1222 vaccination. V and J are TRBV7-9 and TRBJ2-1; the D gene is possibly TRBD2 (5 bases). The receptor was derived from an adult in good health. The CDR3 DNA reads TGTGCCAGCAGCTTAGTCGGGGTTTCGGGCAATGAGCAGTTCTTC. It translates to CASSLVGVSGNEQFF.